This TCR beta chain was recovered during a study of blood T cell repertoires in COVID-19. On the study more broadly: Acute-phase and convalescent COVID-19 samples originated in the United States, Italy and Spain. Nucleic acid was either cDNA or gDNA, and it came from T cells, B-cell-depleted T cells, or PBMCs.

The germline V gene has CDR1 SGDLS and CDR2 YYNGEE. J gave up 6 bases and V 0 bases, and 5 bases lay outside the gene matches. The CDR3 has 14 residues. Assignments of participants to cohorts depended upon their own reported clinical history. Sequencing used immunoSEQ multiplex PCR; TCRdb keeps in-frame clones, though not all of them. The top ten hold about 4% of the sample, which has a few hundred thousand clones, around 84% seen once. Sample: PBMCs or T cells enriched from blood (not recorded which). This TCR came from a man aged 30-40 years with acute COVID-19. V and J are TRBV9 and TRBJ1-1; the match to TRBD1 covers 7 bases. In DNA, the CDR3 is TGTGCCAGCAGCGTAGACGGAAGGGGGCCTGAAGCTTTCTTT. This encodes CASSVDGRGPEAFF.